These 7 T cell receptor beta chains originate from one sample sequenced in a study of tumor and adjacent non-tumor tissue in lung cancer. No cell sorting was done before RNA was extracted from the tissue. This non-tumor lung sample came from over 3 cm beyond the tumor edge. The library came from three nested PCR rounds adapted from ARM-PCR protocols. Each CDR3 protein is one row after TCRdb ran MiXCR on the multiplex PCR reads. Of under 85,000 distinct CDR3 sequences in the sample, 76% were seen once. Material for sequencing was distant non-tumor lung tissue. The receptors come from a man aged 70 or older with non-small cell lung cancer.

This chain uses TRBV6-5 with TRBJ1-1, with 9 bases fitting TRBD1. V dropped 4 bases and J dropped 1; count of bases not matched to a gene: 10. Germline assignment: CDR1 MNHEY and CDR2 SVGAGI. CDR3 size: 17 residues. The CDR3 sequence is CASSSTRGQGTNTEAFF. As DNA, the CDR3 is TGTGCCAGCAGTTCCACACGAGGACAGGGGACGAACACTGAAGCTTTCTTT.

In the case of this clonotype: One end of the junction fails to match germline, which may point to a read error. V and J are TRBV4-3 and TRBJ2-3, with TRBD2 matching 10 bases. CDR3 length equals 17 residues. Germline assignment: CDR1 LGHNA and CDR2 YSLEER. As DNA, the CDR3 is TGCACCAGCAGCCAAAATTGGCCTAGCGGGAGAACAGATACGCAGTATTTT. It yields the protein CTSSQNWPSGRTDTQYF.

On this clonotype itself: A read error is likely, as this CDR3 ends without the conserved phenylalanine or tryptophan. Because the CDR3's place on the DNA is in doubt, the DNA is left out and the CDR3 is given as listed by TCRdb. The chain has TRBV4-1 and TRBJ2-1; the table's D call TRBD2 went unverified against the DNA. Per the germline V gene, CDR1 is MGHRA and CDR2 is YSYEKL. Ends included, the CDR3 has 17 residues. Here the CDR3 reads CASSQVFSGTGWNAQLL.

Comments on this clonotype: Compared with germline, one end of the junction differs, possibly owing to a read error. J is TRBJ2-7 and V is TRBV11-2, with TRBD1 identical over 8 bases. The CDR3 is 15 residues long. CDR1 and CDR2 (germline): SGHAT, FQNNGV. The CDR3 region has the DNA TGTGTCAGCAGCTTAGATCAGGGGGCACCATACGAGCAGTATTTC. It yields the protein CVSSLDQGAPYEQYF.

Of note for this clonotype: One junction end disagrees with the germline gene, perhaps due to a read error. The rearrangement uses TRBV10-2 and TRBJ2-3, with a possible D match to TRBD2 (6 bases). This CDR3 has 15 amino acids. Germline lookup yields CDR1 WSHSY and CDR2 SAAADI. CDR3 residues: CVSSERGGNTDTQYF. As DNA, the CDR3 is TGCGTCAGCAGTGAGAGAGGCGGGAACACAGATACGCAGTATTTT.

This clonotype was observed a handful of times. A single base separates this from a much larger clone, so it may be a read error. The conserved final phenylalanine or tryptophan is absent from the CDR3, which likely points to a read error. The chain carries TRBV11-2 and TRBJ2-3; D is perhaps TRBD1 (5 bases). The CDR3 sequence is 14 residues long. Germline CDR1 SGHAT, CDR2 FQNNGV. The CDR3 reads CASSSKGFSDKQYV. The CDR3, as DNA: TGTGCCAGCAGCTCAAAGGGGTTCTCAGATAAGCAGTATGTT.

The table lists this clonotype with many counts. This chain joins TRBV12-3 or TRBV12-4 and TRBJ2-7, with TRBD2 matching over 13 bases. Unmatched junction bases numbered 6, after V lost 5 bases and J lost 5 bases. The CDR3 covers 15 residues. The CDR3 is CASSRTSGRRDEQYF. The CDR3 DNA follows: TGTGCCAGCAGTCGGACTAGCGGGAGAAGGGACGAGCAGTACTTC.